This T cell receptor (beta chain) stems from a study of siplizumab effects on memory and regulatory T cells. Overall study results and limits: Treg origin accounted for an average of 68.8% of mappable alloreactive CD4+ clones with siplizumab and about 30% in controls.

Germline V CDR1 and CDR2: MGHDK, SYGVNS. The V gene lost 1 base and the J gene lost 6 bases, with 16 bases spanning the gap. This CDR3 is 16 amino acids long. For this clone: Antigen unknown.

Sequencing was performed with immunoSEQ multiplex PCR; in TCRdb, only in-frame clones are kept and a portion is missing. The sample has fewer than 110,000 clones, nearly 95% seen once; the top ten hold around 12%. Sample: non-Treg CD4+ T cells sorted from blood. V gene TRBV25-1 combines with J gene TRBJ2-1; D gene unclear. The sequence was obtained from a human donor in good health. The CDR3 DNA follows: TGTGCCAGCAGTGAATTGGTCTCCCGCTTTTTCAATGAGCAGTTCTTC. It codes for CASSELVSRFFNEQFF.